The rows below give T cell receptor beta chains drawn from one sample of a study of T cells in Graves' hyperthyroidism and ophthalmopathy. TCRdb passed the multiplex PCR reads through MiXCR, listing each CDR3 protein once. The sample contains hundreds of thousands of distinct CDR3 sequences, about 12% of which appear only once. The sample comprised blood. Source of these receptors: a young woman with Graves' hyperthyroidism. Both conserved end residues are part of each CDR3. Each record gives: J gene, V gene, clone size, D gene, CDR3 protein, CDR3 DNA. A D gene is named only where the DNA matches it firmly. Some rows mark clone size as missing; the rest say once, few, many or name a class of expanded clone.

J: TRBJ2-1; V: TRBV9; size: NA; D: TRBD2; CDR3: CASSMKSGGLLDEQFF; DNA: TGTGCCAGCAGCATGAAAAGCGGGGGCCTTCTCGATGAGCAGTTCTTC
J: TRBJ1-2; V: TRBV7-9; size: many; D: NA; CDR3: CASSLNVPGPWGYGYTF; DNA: TGTGCCAGCAGCTTAAATGTCCCGGGCCCGTGGGGCTATGGCTACACCTTC
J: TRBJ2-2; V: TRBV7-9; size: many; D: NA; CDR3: CASSLPDGLYTGELFF; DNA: TGTGCCAGCAGCTTGCCCGACGGACTCTACACCGGGGAGCTGTTTTTT
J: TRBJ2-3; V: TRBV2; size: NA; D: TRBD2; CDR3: CASSLAGVGADTQYF; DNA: TGTGCCAGCAGTTTAGCGGGAGTAGGCGCAGATACGCAGTATTTT
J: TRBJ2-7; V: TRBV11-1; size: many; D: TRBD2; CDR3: CASSLSTGLAGTKPYEQYF; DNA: TGTGCCAGCAGCTTAAGTACGGGACTAGCGGGCACTAAACCCTACGAGCAGTACTTC
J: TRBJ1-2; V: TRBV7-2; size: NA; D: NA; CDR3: CARSLEASRTSSYGYTF; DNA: TGTGCCCGCAGCTTAGAAGCCTCTAGGACCTCCTCCTATGGCTACACCTTC
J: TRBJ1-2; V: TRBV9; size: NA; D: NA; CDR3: CASSPTGRWYGYTF; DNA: TGTGCCAGCAGCCCGACTGGGAGGTGGTATGGCTACACCTTC
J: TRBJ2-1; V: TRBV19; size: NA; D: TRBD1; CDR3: CASTMGGTGVNEQFF; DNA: TGTGCCAGTACCATGGGGGGGACAGGGGTGAATGAGCAGTTCTTC
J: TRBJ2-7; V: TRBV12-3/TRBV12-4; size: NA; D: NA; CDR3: CASSLAGGGSYNEQYF; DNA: TGTGCCAGCAGTTTAGCGGGGGGGGGCTCCTACAATGAGCAGTACTTC
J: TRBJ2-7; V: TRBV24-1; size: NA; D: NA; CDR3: CATSDLLGQAYEQYF; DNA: TGTGCCACCAGTGATTTGCTTGGGCAAGCTTACGAGCAGTACTTC
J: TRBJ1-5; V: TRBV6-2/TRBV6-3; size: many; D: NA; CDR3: CASSYSAGNQPQHF; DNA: TGTGCCAGCAGTTACTCAGCGGGGAATCAGCCCCAGCATTTT
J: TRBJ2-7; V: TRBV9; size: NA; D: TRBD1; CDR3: CASSIGQGPSGEQYF; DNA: TGTGCCAGCAGCATAGGACAGGGGCCCTCAGGGGAGCAGTACTTC
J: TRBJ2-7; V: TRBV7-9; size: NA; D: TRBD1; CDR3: CASSLTGDAYEQYF; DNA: TGTGCCAGCAGCCTTACAGGGGACGCTTACGAGCAGTACTTC
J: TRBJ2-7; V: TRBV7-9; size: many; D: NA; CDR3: CASSFRGPSYEQYF; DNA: TGTGCCAGCAGCTTCCGGGGTCCGTCCTACGAGCAGTACTTC
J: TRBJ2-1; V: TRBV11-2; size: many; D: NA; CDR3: CASSSITRAHNEQFF; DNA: TGTGCCAGCAGCTCCATAACTAGAGCGCACAATGAGCAGTTCTTC
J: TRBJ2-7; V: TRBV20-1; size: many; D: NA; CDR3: CSARDRRDIHEQYF; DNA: TGCAGTGCTAGAGATCGACGGGACATCCACGAGCAGTACTTC
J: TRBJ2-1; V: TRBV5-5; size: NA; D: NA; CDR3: CASSLVPASASYNEQFF; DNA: TGTGCCAGCAGCTTGGTCCCTGCTAGCGCGTCCTACAATGAGCAGTTCTTC
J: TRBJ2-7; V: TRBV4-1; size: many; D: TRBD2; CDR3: CASSIRLALPYEQYF; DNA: TGCGCCAGCAGCATCCGACTAGCTCTTCCCTACGAGCAGTACTTC
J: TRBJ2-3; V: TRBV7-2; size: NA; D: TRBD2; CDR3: CASSMKRGGSTDTQYF; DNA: TGTGCCAGCAGCATGAAGCGGGGGGGTAGCACAGATACGCAGTATTTT
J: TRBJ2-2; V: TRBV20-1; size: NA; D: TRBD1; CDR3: CSARPPGTATGELFF; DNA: TGCAGTGCTAGACCCCCTGGGACAGCCACCGGGGAGCTGTTTTTT
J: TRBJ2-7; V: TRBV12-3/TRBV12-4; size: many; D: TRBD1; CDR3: CASRTGVVYEQYF; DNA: TGTGCCAGCAGGACAGGGGTTGTCTACGAGCAGTACTTC
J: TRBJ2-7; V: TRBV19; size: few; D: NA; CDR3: CASSIFGEYEQYF; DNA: TGTGCCAGTAGTATATTCGGGGAATACGAGCAGTACTTC
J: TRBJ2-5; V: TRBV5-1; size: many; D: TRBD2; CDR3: CASSLDAGGGETQYF; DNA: TGCGCCAGCAGCTTGGATGCGGGGGGCGGTGAGACCCAGTACTTC
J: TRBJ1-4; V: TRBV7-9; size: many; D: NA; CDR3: CASSLATAAEKLFF; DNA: TGTGCCAGCAGCTTAGCGACAGCAGCTGAAAAACTGTTTTTT
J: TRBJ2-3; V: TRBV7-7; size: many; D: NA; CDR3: CASSPTSSSTDTQYF; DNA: TGTGCTAGCAGTCCTACTAGCAGTAGCACAGATACGCAGTATTTT
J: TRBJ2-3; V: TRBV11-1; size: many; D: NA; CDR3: CASSFRVGDTQYF; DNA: TGTGCCAGCAGCTTTCGGGTTGGGGATACGCAGTATTTT
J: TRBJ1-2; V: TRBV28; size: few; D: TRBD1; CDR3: CASTIIGTGSNYGYTF; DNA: TGTGCCAGCACCATAATTGGGACAGGGTCTAACTATGGCTACACCTTC
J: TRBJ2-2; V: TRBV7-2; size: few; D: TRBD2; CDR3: CASSTRRGLAGVAGELFF; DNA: TGTGCCAGCAGCACTAGGCGGGGACTAGCGGGAGTAGCCGGGGAGCTGTTTTTT
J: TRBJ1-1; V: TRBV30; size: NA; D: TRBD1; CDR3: CAWSSGTATEAFF; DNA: TGTGCCTGGAGTTCCGGGACAGCCACTGAAGCTTTCTTT
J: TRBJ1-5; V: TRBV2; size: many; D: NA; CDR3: CASSEVAFNQPQHF; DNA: TGTGCCAGCAGTGAGGTGGCATTCAATCAGCCCCAGCATTTT
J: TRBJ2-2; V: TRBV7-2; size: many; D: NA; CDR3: CASSLGVGPGANTGELFF; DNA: TGTGCCAGCAGCTTAGGGGTCGGGCCGGGTGCGAACACCGGGGAGCTGTTTTTT
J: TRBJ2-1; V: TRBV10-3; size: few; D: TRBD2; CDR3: CAISDAGGRVPEQFF; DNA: TGTGCCATCAGTGACGCGGGGGGGCGGGTACCTGAGCAGTTCTTC
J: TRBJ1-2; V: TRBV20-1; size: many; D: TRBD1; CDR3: CSAITWDRGLGNGYTF; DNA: TGCAGTGCTATAACTTGGGACAGGGGGCTGGGAAATGGCTACACCTTC
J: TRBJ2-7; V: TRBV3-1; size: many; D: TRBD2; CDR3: CASSLDLGPAGAYEQYF; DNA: TGTGCCAGCAGCCTAGACCTCGGACCAGCGGGAGCCTACGAGCAGTACTTC
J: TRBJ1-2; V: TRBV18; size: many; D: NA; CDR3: CASSPPGGYGYTF; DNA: TGTGCCAGCTCACCACCGGGGGGCTATGGCTACACCTTC
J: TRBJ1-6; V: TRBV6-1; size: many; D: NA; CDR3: CASSYDLNSPLHF; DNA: TGTGCCAGCAGTTATGACCTAAATTCACCCCTCCACTTT
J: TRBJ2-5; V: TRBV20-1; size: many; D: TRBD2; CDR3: CSAVSGGAGETQYF; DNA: TGCAGTGCAGTTAGCGGGGGGGCAGGAGAGACCCAGTACTTC
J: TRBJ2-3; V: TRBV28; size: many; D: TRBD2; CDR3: CASSPGAGGPGFRDTQYF; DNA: TGTGCCAGCAGTCCCGGGGCGGGAGGGCCAGGGTTTCGAGATACGCAGTATTTT
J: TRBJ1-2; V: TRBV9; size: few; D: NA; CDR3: CASSVRDNWNGYTF; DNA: TGTGCCAGCAGCGTCCGGGACAACTGGAATGGCTACACCTTC
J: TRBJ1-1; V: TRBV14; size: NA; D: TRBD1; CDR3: CASSQDFGTGLNSEAFF; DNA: TGTGCCAGCAGCCAAGATTTCGGGACAGGGCTCAACTCTGAAGCTTTCTTT
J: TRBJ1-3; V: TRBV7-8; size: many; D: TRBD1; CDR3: CASSDYTGEGNTIYF; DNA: TGTGCCAGCAGCGATTATACAGGGGAAGGAAACACCATATATTTT
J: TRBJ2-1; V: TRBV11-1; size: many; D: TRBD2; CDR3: CASSLRLAELNEQFF; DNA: TGTGCCAGCAGCCTGCGACTAGCGGAACTCAATGAGCAGTTCTTC
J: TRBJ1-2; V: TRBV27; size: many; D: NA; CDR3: CASSLTGTNYGYTF; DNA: TGTGCCAGCAGTTTAACAGGGACTAACTATGGCTACACCTTC
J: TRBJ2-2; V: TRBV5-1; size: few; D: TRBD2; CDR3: CASSGLAGSTGELFF; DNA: TGCGCCAGCAGCGGACTAGCGGGGTCCACCGGGGAGCTGTTTTTT
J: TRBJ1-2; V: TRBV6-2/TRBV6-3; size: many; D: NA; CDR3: CASSRTDNYGYTF; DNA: TGTGCCAGCAGCCGGACAGATAACTATGGCTACACCTTC